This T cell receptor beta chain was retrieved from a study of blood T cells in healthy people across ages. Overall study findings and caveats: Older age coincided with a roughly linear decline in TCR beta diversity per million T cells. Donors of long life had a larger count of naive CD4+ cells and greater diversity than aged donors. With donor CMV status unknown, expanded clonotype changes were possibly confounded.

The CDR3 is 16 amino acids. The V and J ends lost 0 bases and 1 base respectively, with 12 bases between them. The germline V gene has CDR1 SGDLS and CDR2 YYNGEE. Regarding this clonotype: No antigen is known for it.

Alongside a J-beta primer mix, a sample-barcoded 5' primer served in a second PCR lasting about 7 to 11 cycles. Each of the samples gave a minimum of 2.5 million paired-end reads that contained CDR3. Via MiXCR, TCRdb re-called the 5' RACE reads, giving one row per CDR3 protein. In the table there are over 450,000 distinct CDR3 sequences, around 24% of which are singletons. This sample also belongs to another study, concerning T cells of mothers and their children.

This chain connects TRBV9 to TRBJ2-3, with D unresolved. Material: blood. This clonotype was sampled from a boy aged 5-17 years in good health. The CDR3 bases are TGTGCCAGCAGCGTAGGCGCAGTTATCGGCACAGATACGCAGTATTTT. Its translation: CASSVGAVIGTDTQYF.